This entry lists 19 T cell receptor beta chains sequenced from one sample in a study of blood T cell repertoires in COVID-19. Only in-frame clones appear in the TCRdb table, and some are missing; sequencing was by immunoSEQ multiplex PCR. The table records about 180,000 clones, about 80% of them present only once. The sample taken for sequencing was peripheral blood. Receptors were obtained from a human donor in a cohort sampled during active COVID-19.

The chain employs TRBV28 and TRBJ1-5, with D possibly TRBD1 on 6 matching bases. The CDR3 runs 15 residues. V gave up 2 bases and J gave up 5 bases, with 13 bases separating them. Germline-derived CDR1 and CDR2 are MDHEN and SYDVKM. The CDR3 DNA sequence: TGTGCCAGCAGTTTACTCCCCGGACAGTATCAGCCCCAGCATTTT. Residues: CASSLLPGQYQPQHF.

This rearrangement joins TRBV18 to TRBJ2-7; possibly TRBD1 for D (5 bases). Germline CDR1 is KGHSH and CDR2 is LQKENI. The CDR3 covers 14 residues. The V gene lost 6 bases and the J gene lost 2 bases, with 14 bases spanning the gap. CDR3 DNA sequence: TGTGCCAGCTCCCCCGAAGCAGGGACCTACGAGCAGTACTTC. Encoded protein: CASSPEAGTYEQYF.

The CDR3 DNA reads as TGTGCCAGCAGCACTGGACTAGCGGGAGGGAATGAGCAGTTCTTC. Translation gives CASSTGLAGGNEQFF. The rearrangement links TRBV7-2 to TRBJ2-1; 15 bases agree with TRBD2. This CDR3 is built from 15 residues. V was pared by 5 bases and J by 7 bases, with 3 bases of the junction left unmatched. Germline V gene sequence: CDR1 SGHTA, CDR2 FQGNSA.

This clone showed up just a few times. The chain carries TRBV29-1 and TRBJ1-2; TRBD1 matches 7 bases. J lost 4 bases, V lost 4 bases, and 3 bases had no gene match. The germline V gene encodes CDR1 SQVTM and CDR2 ANQGSEA. The CDR3 spans 12 residues. As DNA, the CDR3 is TGCAGCGTTGCACAGGGGAGCTATGGCTACACCTTC. It translates to CSVAQGSYGYTF.

The chain employs TRBV28 and TRBJ1-2; TRBD1 matches at 11 bases. The V segment lost 5 bases and the J segment 6 bases; nucleotides outside the gene matches: 11. Germline V gene sequence: CDR1 MDHEN, CDR2 SYDVKM. The CDR3 is 16 residues long. The CDR3 region is CASSPRTGGASHGYTF. The CDR3, as DNA: TGTGCCAGCAGTCCTCGGACAGGGGGCGCTTCTCATGGCTACACCTTC.

The chain is built from TRBV19 and TRBJ1-2; no definite D call. The V gene lost 3 bases and the J gene lost 8 bases, with 16 bases spanning the gap. The CDR3 contains 14 residues. Germline CDR1 LNHDA, CDR2 SQIVND (reference sequence). CDR3 sequence: CASSIDLESRGYTF. DNA of the CDR3: TGTGCCAGTAGTATCGATCTGGAAAGCAGGGGCTACACCTTC.

The chain employs TRBV14 and TRBJ2-7; 7 bases agree with TRBD1. CDR1 is SGHDN, CDR2 FVKESK, per germline. CDR3 size: 15 residues. With V trimmed by 0 bases and J by 5 bases, 7 bases remained unmatched. CDR3 sequence: CASSQEGRGPDEQYF. The CDR3 nucleotides read TGTGCCAGCAGCCAAGAAGGAAGGGGGCCCGACGAGCAGTACTTC. Based on the CDR3 plus reference TRBV14 and TRBJ2-7, the full variable domain is EAGVTQFPSHSVIEKGQTVTLRCDPISGHDNLYWYRRVMGKEIKFLLHFVKESKQDESGMPNNRFLAERTGGTYSTLKVQPAELEDSGVYFCASSQEGRGPDEQYFGPGTRLTVT.

This clone was detected once. V usage is TRBV6-2 or TRBV6-3 and J usage is TRBJ2-6, with D perhaps TRBD1 (6 bases). CDR1 is MNHEY, CDR2 SVGEGT, per germline. The CDR3 length is 17 residues. The V end was cut by 0 bases, the J end by 3 bases, with 12 bases between. The CDR3, as DNA: TGTGCCAGCAGTTACTCCGGGACACCACATGGGGCCAACGTCCTGACTTTC. Its translation is CASSYSGTPHGANVLTF.

This chain uses TRBV28 with TRBJ1-5, with D unclear. The CDR3 spans 15 residues. The germline V gene encodes CDR1 MDHEN and CDR2 SYDVKM. The V gene lost 2 bases and the J gene lost 0 bases, with 8 bases spanning the gap. CDR3 DNA: TGTGCCAGCAGTTTAGGCGGTACTAGCAATCAGCCCCAGCATTTT. Encoded protein: CASSLGGTSNQPQHF.

This chain connects TRBV6-5 to TRBJ1-5; 7 nucleotides align to TRBD1. CDR3 length equals 13 residues. Trimming took 5 bases from V and 4 from J; bases not matched to a gene: 2. Germline V gene data show CDR1 as MNHEY and CDR2 as SVGAGI. CDR3: CASSTGENQPQHF. Here the CDR3 DNA reads TGTGCCAGCAGTACAGGGGAAAATCAGCCCCAGCATTTT.

The rearrangement links TRBV5-1 to TRBJ1-1; D perhaps matches TRBD1 (6 bases). The CDR3 is 19 residues long. CDR1 and CDR2 (germline): SGHRS, YFSETQ. The V gene lost 0 bases and the J gene lost 0 bases, with 21 bases spanning the gap. For the CDR3, the DNA is TGCGCCAGCAGCTTGGCGGAGCCAGGGGTCTTAAAAATGAACACTGAAGCTTTCTTT. Translating it yields CASSLAEPGVLKMNTEAFF.

This clone has just a few counts. The V call is TRBV11-3, the J call TRBJ2-7; 9 bases align to TRBD1. The junction had 6 bases not matched to a gene; V was cut back by 4 bases and J by 5 bases. Germline CDR1 and CDR2: SGHNT and YENEEA. The length of the CDR3 is 14 residues. The CDR3 loop is CASSSPRQGDEQYF. The CDR3 DNA reads TGTGCCAGCAGCTCTCCCCGACAGGGGGACGAGCAGTACTTC.

The gene calls are TRBV5-6 and TRBJ2-3; TRBD2 matches 7 bases. The ends lost 6 bases at V and 0 bases at J; junction bases unmatched: 13. The V gene's germline CDR1 is SGHDT and CDR2 YYEEEE. The CDR3 extends over 17 amino acids. CDR3 in DNA: TGTGCCAGCAACTACACCCTCCCGGGGGGTAGCACAGATACGCAGTATTTT. It specifies CASNYTLPGGSTDTQYF.

The chain joins TRBV6-6 to TRBJ2-7, with a weak D call TRBD1 (6 bases). Trimming removed 2 bases at V and 3 bases at J, with 11 bases between. The CDR3 is 14 residues long. CDR1 and CDR2 from the germline V gene are MNHNY and SVGAGI (reference sequence). CDR3 sequence reads: CASSYRDNYYEQYF. The CDR3 coding sequence is TGTGCCAGCAGTTACCGGGACAATTACTACGAGCAGTACTTC.

This rearrangement joins TRBV7-9 to TRBJ1-1; 11 nucleotides line up with TRBD1. The CDR3 spans 15 residues. Trimming cost V 11 bases and J 1 base; bases outside gene matches: 9. CDR1 and CDR2 (germline): SEHNR, FQNEAQ (reference sequence). The CDR3 nucleotides are TGTGCCGGTACCGGGACAGGGGGGTGGAACACTGAAGCTTTCTTT. Translated, it gives CAGTGTGGWNTEAFF.

The chain joins TRBV19 to TRBJ2-2; 10 bases are shared with TRBD2. The V gene end was trimmed by 8 bases and the J gene end by 4 bases; junction bases not matched to a gene: 4. The CDR3 runs to 14 residues. Germline V lookup: CDR1 LNHDA, CDR2 SQIVND (reference sequence). CDR3 in amino acids: CASGVAGGTGELFF. The CDR3 DNA sequence: TGTGCCAGTGGGGTAGCGGGGGGCACCGGGGAGCTGTTTTTT.

This chain connects TRBV28 to TRBJ2-7, with 12 bases that match TRBD1. Looked up from germline, CDR1 is MDHEN and CDR2 is SYDVKM. J was trimmed by 7 bases and V by 3 bases; bases with no gene match: 7. CDR3 length: 15 amino acids. The CDR3 region is CASSFPGQGAAEQYF. CDR3 bases: TGTGCCAGCAGTTTTCCGGGACAGGGGGCGGCTGAGCAGTACTTC.

This rearrangement joins TRBV7-2 to TRBJ1-5; D might be TRBD1 (5 bases). CDR1 and CDR2 from the germline V gene are SGHTA and FQGNSA. The CDR3 covers 14 residues. The V gene lost 4 bases and the J gene lost 1 base, with 8 bases spanning the gap. CDR3 residues: CASSSGLSNQPQHF. CDR3 nucleotide sequence: TGTGCCAGCAGCTCAGGGCTCAGCAATCAGCCCCAGCATTTT.

The gene calls are TRBV6-1 and TRBJ1-2; no definite D call. The CDR3 runs to 13 residues. The germline CDR1 and CDR2 sequences are MNHNS and SASEGT. V was cut by 3 bases and J by 8 bases, with 13 bases left in between. The CDR3 nucleotides are TGTGCCAGCAGTGAGATTACAGCCTGGGGCTACACCTTC. It translates to CASSEITAWGYTF.